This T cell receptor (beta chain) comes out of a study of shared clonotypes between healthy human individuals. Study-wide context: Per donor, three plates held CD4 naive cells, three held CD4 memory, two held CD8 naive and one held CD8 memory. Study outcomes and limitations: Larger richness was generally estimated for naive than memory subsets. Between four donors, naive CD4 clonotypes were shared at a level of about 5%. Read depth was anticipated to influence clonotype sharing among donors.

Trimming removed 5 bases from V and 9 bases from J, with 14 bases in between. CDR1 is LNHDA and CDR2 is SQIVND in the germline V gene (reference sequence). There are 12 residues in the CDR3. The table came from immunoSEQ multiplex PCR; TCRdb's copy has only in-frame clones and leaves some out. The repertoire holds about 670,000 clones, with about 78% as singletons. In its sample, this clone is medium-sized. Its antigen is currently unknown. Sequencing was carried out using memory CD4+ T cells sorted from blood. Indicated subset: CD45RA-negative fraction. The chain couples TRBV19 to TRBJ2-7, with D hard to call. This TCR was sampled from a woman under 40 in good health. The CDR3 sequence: CASSAMVGWQYF. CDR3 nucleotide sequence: TGTGCCAGTAGTGCCATGGTGGGTTGGCAGTACTTC.